This TCR beta chain comes out of a study of TIL therapy for anti-PD-1-resistant metastatic lung cancer. Study context: Patients then received nivolumab; progressors got lymphodepletion, TIL and IL-2. Median tumor PD-L1 proportion score was about 6%.

As to this clone: The antigen remains unidentified.

The time point denotes: pre-treatment sample, taken before nivolumab and TIL therapy. Stage 4 NSCLC adults joined between October 2017 and 2020. CDR1 and CDR2 from the germline V gene are SNHLY and FYNNEI. The CDR3 has 14 residues. Deletions cut 6 bases from V and 2 bases from J, with 11 bases between. The immunoSEQ assay was v3. The data were produced by immunoSEQ multiplex PCR, yet TCRdb's version contains in-frame clones alone and is incomplete. The sample shows about 50,000 clones, around 80% of them seen only once. Overall study results and limits: Treatment-naive, never-smoker and oncogene-addicted patients were overrepresented in this highly selected cohort.

The sample here was blood, taken at baseline. The TCR sequence derives from a woman aged 30 to 85 with non-small cell lung cancer. The genes are TRBV2 and TRBJ1-5; D gene unclear. The CDR3 nucleotides are TGTGCCAGCAGGATTGACATGGGCAATCAGCCCCAGCATTTT. As protein: CASRIDMGNQPQHF.